A single sample is the source of the 12 T cell receptor beta chains below, sequenced in a study of monozygotic twins with inflammatory bowel disease. TCRdb re-called the 5' RACE reads and catalogs CDR3 proteins one per entry, DNA excluded. The specimen's table records hundreds of thousands of distinct CDR3 sequences. The sequencing input was blood. The receptors were sampled from a human donor with ulcerative colitis or Crohn's disease, or a healthy co-twin of an affected twin (not recorded which).

The gene calls are TRBV2 and TRBJ2-1; as DNA is missing, the TRBD1 call by TCRdb cannot be tested. The CDR3 totals 13 residues. Germline assignment: CDR1 SNHLY and CDR2 FYNNEI. The CDR3 loop reads CASSGLTRNEQFF. The entire variable domain, with the rest obtained from reference TRBV2 and TRBJ2-1, is as follows: EPEVTQTPSHQVTQMGQEVILRCVPISNHLYFYWYRQILGQKVEFLVSFYNNEISEKSEIFDDQFSVERPDGSNFTLKIRSTKLEDSAMYFCASSGLTRNEQFFGPGTRLTVL.

The V and J genes are TRBV5-4 and TRBJ2-5; the TCRdb call, TRBD1, lacks DNA for checking. Looked up from germline, CDR1 is SGHNT and CDR2 is YYREEE (reference sequence). The CDR3 sequence is 16 residues long. The chain's CDR3 is CASSTGGGYPQETQYF.

The chain joins TRBV28 to TRBJ2-7; TCRdb gives TRBD2 as the D gene, but with no DNA this cannot be confirmed. This CDR3 comprises 14 residues. Germline CDR1 and CDR2: MDHEN and SYDVKM. CDR3 residues: CASSPETSPREQYF.

The chain has TRBV27 and TRBJ2-3. CDR3 size: 16 residues. CDR1 is MNHEY, CDR2 SMNVEV, per germline (reference sequence). The CDR3 is CASSLRWAASTDTQYF.

The chain joins TRBV3-1 to TRBJ1-2. Germline CDR1 and CDR2: LGHDT and YNNKEL (reference sequence). This CDR3 has 14 residues. CDR3 sequence: CASNSTPILYGYTF.

CDR3 sequence reads: CASSLDGEVNYGYTF. The rearrangement links TRBV7-9 to TRBJ1-2. The CDR3 length is 15 residues. Germline CDR1 and CDR2: SEHNR and FQNEAQ (reference sequence).

The chain carries TRBV20-1 and TRBJ2-3; the D gene TCRdb calls, TRBD2, cannot be checked with no DNA. The germline gives CDR1 DFQATT, CDR2 SNEGSKA (reference sequence). CDR3 length equals 14 residues. The chain's CDR3 is CSARPRGGIYTQYF.

The V and J genes are TRBV3-1 and TRBJ2-7; the TCRdb D gene call, TRBD1, has no DNA to confirm it. Germline CDR1 and CDR2: LGHDT and YNNKEL (reference sequence). The CDR3 runs 12 residues. The CDR3 loop is CASQGWDYEQYF.

The rearrangement joins TRBV2 to TRBJ2-1. Germline CDR1 and CDR2: SNHLY and FYNNEI. The CDR3 is 14 residues long. This CDR3 is CASKTGSSYNEQFF.

V is TRBV20-1 and J is TRBJ1-4; lacking DNA, the TRBD1 call made by TCRdb goes unchecked. This CDR3 has 15 amino acids. CDR1 is DFQATT and CDR2 is SNEGSKA in the germline V gene (reference sequence). The CDR3 is CSARDSTGGYEKLFF.

The V and J genes are TRBV4-1 and TRBJ2-2; TCRdb selects TRBD2, and the lack of DNA leaves this call unchecked. Germline V gene sequence: CDR1 MGHRA, CDR2 YSYEKL. This CDR3 comprises 14 residues. CDR3: CASRVERDTGELFF.

This chain joins TRBV5-1 and TRBJ2-2; with no DNA, the TCRdb D assignment of TRBD1 cannot be verified. The CDR3 sequence is 14 residues long. Germline values: CDR1 SGHRS, CDR2 YFSETQ. This CDR3 reads CTTSDRANTGELFF.